What follows are 27 T cell receptor beta chains derived from one specimen sequenced in a study of coeliac disease. Clones were read by immunoSEQ multiplex PCR, and TCRdb kept only the in-frame ones, dropping some. The sample records about 7,000 clones, about 78% being singletons. The material sequenced was lamina propria lymphocytes from the gut. The receptors originated from a man aged 25-40 years with celiac disease.

This chain links TRBV13 with TRBJ1-2; D might be TRBD1 (5 bases). The CDR3 has 15 residues. Trimming cost V 0 bases and J 4 bases, with 12 bases left between them. The V gene's germline CDR1 is PRHDT and CDR2 FYEKMQ (reference sequence). This CDR3 is CASSLGSRASYGYTF. CDR3 DNA sequence: TGTGCCAGCAGCTTAGGTAGCAGGGCGAGCTATGGCTACACCTTC.

V is TRBV5-1 and J is TRBJ1-2; TRBD1 matches at 7 bases. Losses at the gene ends were 0 bases for V and 0 bases for J; bases not matched to a gene: 8. Per the germline V gene, CDR1 is SGHRS and CDR2 is YFSETQ. This CDR3 region has 17 residues. The CDR3: CASSLGQGGASNYGYTF. DNA for the CDR3: TGCGCCAGCAGCTTGGGGCAGGGGGGCGCCTCTAACTATGGCTACACCTTC.

In the case of this clone: One end of the junction is discordant with germline, which a read error may explain. The rearrangement joins TRBV19 to TRBJ1-1; D uncertain. Per germline, CDR1 LNHDA and CDR2 SQIVND (reference sequence). The CDR3 runs to 17 residues. CDR3 sequence reads: CASSYVLAEIENTKAFF. For the CDR3, the DNA is TGTGCCAGTAGTTACGTCCTCGCAGAAATAGAAAACACTAAAGCTTTCTTT.

V usage is TRBV19 and J usage is TRBJ1-1, with TRBD1 matching over 7 bases. The CDR3 contains 14 residues. Looked up from germline, CDR1 is LNHDA and CDR2 is SQIVND (reference sequence). J lost 3 bases, V lost 7 bases, and 8 bases had no gene match. The chain's CDR3 is CASTPQGDDTEAFF. Here the CDR3 DNA reads TGTGCCAGTACGCCCCAGGGGGACGACACTGAAGCTTTCTTT.

The V and J genes are TRBV5-1 and TRBJ2-5; possible D gene TRBD1, 6 bases. Trimming took off 4 bases at V and 5 bases at J, with 21 bases between the two ends. Germline values: CDR1 SGHRS, CDR2 YFSETQ. This CDR3 region has 16 residues. The CDR3 protein is CASSHTGLRVSETQYF. CDR3 nucleotides: TGCGCCAGCAGCCACACAGGGCTTAGAGTTTCCGAGACCCAGTACTTC.

The sample holds one count of this clone. An end of the junction differs from the germline gene, which may be a read error. The chain combines TRBV7-8 with TRBJ1-1; 10 nucleotides line up with TRBD1. Germline CDR1 and CDR2: SGHVS and FQNEAQ. The CDR3 runs 15 residues. The CDR3 DNA follows: TGTGCCAGCAGCCCACGGACAGGGGGGAACACTAAAGCTTTCTTT. This translates into CASSPRTGGNTKAFF.

The chain has TRBV9 and TRBJ2-3; the match to TRBD1 covers 7 bases. Germline trimming cut 0 bases from V and 1 base from J; bases unmatched to any gene: 2. The germline V gene has CDR1 SGDLS and CDR2 YYNGEE. This CDR3 is built from 15 residues. CDR3 sequence: CASSVEQGGTDTQYF. The CDR3 DNA reads TGTGCCAGCAGCGTAGAGCAGGGGGGCACAGATACGCAGTATTTT.

The chain recombines TRBV6-5 with TRBJ2-2; D may be TRBD2 (5 bases). The germline V gene has CDR1 MNHEY and CDR2 SVGAGI. Trimming pared 0 bases from V and 5 bases from J, leaving 13 bases between. The CDR3 spans 16 residues. The CDR3 nucleotides are TGTGCCAGCAGTTACTCGACGGTCGGGGTTACCGGGGAGCTGTTTTTT. Protein product: CASSYSTVGVTGELFF.

V gene TRBV5-1 combines with J gene TRBJ2-7, with D tentatively TRBD1 (6 bases). The germline V gene has CDR1 SGHRS and CDR2 YFSETQ. The CDR3 spans 14 residues. The V gene lost 4 bases and the J gene lost 4 bases, with 15 bases spanning the gap. The CDR3: CASSPGHQGYEQYF. The DNA for the CDR3 is TGCGCCAGCAGCCCGGGACACCAAGGATACGAGCAGTACTTC.

The chain is built from TRBV6-1 and TRBJ1-2, with 9 bases fitting TRBD1. The CDR3 totals 14 residues. Germline assignment: CDR1 MNHNS and CDR2 SASEGT. Germline trimming cut 5 bases from V and 6 bases from J; bases unmatched to any gene: 7. The CDR3 is CASSPPGQGNGYTF. The CDR3 bases are TGTGCCAGCAGTCCCCCGGGACAGGGTAATGGCTACACCTTC.

This clone was picked up a small number of times. This sequence joins TRBV2 and TRBJ1-2; possibly TRBD1 for D (6 bases). The germline gives CDR1 SNHLY, CDR2 FYNNEI. The CDR3 runs 14 residues. Between the trimmed V and J ends, which lost 5 bases and 2 bases, there was a span of 12 bases. CDR3 DNA sequence: TGTGCCAGCAGTACACAGGGAAACAACTATGGCTACACCTTC. Amino acid sequence: CASSTQGNNYGYTF.

This chain uses TRBV27 with TRBJ2-2, with 13 positions matching TRBD2. CDR1 and CDR2 (germline): MNHEY, SMNVEV (reference sequence). The CDR3 totals 15 residues. V was pared by 9 bases and J by 9 bases, with 10 bases of the junction left unmatched. DNA for the CDR3: TGTGCCAGTCGCGAGCCGGGACTAGCGGGAAGGGAGCTGTTTTTT. As protein: CASREPGLAGRELFF.

The J gene is TRBJ2-1, the V gene TRBV10-2; 11 bases agree with TRBD1. Germline V gene data show CDR1 as WSHSY and CDR2 as SAAADI. With V trimmed by 6 bases and J by 4 bases, 8 bases remained unmatched. The CDR3 extends over 16 amino acids. The CDR3 DNA sequence: TGCGCCAGCAGACCGCCGGGACAGGGGGGGTACAATGAGCAGTTCTTC. It encodes CASRPPGQGGYNEQFF.

The V and J genes are TRBV5-4 and TRBJ2-1; 14 bases fit TRBD2. V gave up 0 bases and J gave up 15 bases; unmatched junction bases: 11. The CDR3 contains 16 residues. Per germline, CDR1 SGHNT and CDR2 YYREEE (reference sequence). The CDR3 region has the DNA TGTGCCAGCAGCTTGGGGGGGACTAGCGGGAGTAATGGGCTGTTCTTC. Protein product: CASSLGGTSGSNGLFF. Full variable domain (remainder filled in from reference TRBV5-4 and TRBJ2-1): ETGVTQSPTHLIKTRGQQVTLRCSSQSGHNTVSWYQQALGQGPQFIFQYYREEENGRGNFPPRFSGLQFPNYSSELNVNALELDDSALYLCASSLGGTSGSNGLFFGPGTRLTVL.

There are a few counts of this clone. CDR3 amino acids: CASSQDWGQLNYGYTF. The CDR3 DNA follows: TGCGCCAGCAGCCAAGACTGGGGACAGCTAAACTATGGCTACACCTTC. The chain recombines TRBV4-3 with TRBJ1-2; 7 bases match TRBD1. From germline, CDR1 is LGHNA and CDR2 YSLEER. CDR3 length: 16 residues. V lost 0 bases and J lost 2; bases outside the gene matches: 6.

The chain couples TRBV2 to TRBJ2-7, with D perhaps matching TRBD2 (6 bases). Germline CDR1 SNHLY, CDR2 FYNNEI. The V gene lost 4 bases and the J gene lost 3 bases, with 13 bases spanning the gap. There are 14 residues in the CDR3. Written as DNA, the CDR3 is TGTGCCAGCAGTGGAGGTGCGGGGAACTACGAGCAGTACTTC. Translating it yields CASSGGAGNYEQYF.

The chain couples TRBV9 to TRBJ2-3, with 11 nucleotides matching TRBD1. The CDR3 contains 15 residues. V gave up 4 bases and J gave up 5 bases; unmatched junction bases: 6. The germline V gene has CDR1 SGDLS and CDR2 YYNGEE. CDR3 amino acids: CASSTGQGAGDTQYF. The CDR3 region has the DNA TGTGCCAGCAGCACCGGACAGGGGGCAGGAGATACGCAGTATTTT.

This clone was counted a few times. V is TRBV27 and J is TRBJ2-7; TRBD1 matches 8 bases. Germline CDR1 and CDR2: MNHEY and SMNVEV (reference sequence). This CDR3 is 16 amino acids long. Trimming at V came to 5 bases and at J to 3 bases, leaving 12 bases not matched to a gene. The CDR3 sequence is CASSGLTGTGYYEQYF. The CDR3, as DNA: TGTGCCAGCAGTGGTCTCACCGGGACAGGCTACTACGAGCAGTACTTC.

The CDR3 loop is CASSLWGQGALNEQFF. The CDR3 nucleotides are TGTGCCAGCAGCTTATGGGGGCAGGGGGCTCTCAATGAGCAGTTCTTC. The rearrangement uses TRBV11-2 and TRBJ2-1, with TRBD1 matching 8 bases. J lost 6 bases, V lost 2 bases, and 9 bases had no gene match. The germline gives CDR1 SGHAT, CDR2 FQNNGV. The CDR3 covers 16 residues.

The gene calls are TRBV6-1 and TRBJ1-6; a possible D gene is TRBD1 (6 bases). Germline loops: CDR1 MNHNS, CDR2 SASEGT. The CDR3 is 16 amino acids. V was trimmed by 2 bases and J by 5 bases, leaving 13 bases between them. This CDR3 is CASSEWLGQNNSPLHF. The CDR3 DNA sequence: TGTGCCAGCAGTGAATGGTTGGGACAAAATAATTCACCCCTCCACTTT.

This sequence joins TRBV6-1 and TRBJ1-6, with 9 bases aligning to TRBD1. The V gene's germline CDR1 is MNHNS and CDR2 SASEGT. V dropped 1 base and J dropped 10; count of bases not matched to a gene: 11. The CDR3 has 17 residues. The CDR3 coding sequence is TGTGCCAGCAGTGAAGTCTGGGCGGGACAGGGCCAATCACCCCTCCACTTT. This codes for CASSEVWAGQGQSPLHF.

This chain connects TRBV5-6 to TRBJ2-3; 7 bases line up with TRBD2. The junction had 9 bases not matched to a gene; V was cut back by 7 bases and J by 4 bases. This CDR3 has 14 amino acids. From germline, CDR1 is SGHDT and CDR2 YYEEEE. DNA for the CDR3: TGTGCCAGCCGAAGCCGGGAGGTCTCAGATACGCAGTATTTT. It is translated as CASRSREVSDTQYF. Drawing the rest from reference TRBV5-6 and TRBJ2-3, the complete variable domain is DAGVTQSPTHLIKTRGQQVTLRCSPKSGHDTVSWYQQALGQGPQFIFQYYEEEERQRGNFPDRFSGHQFPNYSSELNVNALLLGDSALYLCASRSREVSDTQYFGPGTRLTVL.

This clone was seen a single time. The chain combines TRBV5-4 with TRBJ1-5; 7 bases are a match to TRBD1. The CDR3 length is 18 residues. V dropped 4 bases and J dropped 0; count of bases not matched to a gene: 13. CDR1 is SGHNT and CDR2 is YYREEE in the germline V gene (reference sequence). CDR3 loop: CASSIPWQGVCSNQPQHF. The CDR3 nucleotides are TGTGCCAGCAGCATACCCTGGCAGGGGGTATGTAGCAATCAGCCCCAGCATTTT.

This clone has just a few counts. The rearrangement links TRBV4-1 to TRBJ2-1; possible D gene TRBD2, 7 bases. Trimming removed 4 bases at V and 0 bases at J, with 19 bases between. The CDR3 consists of 18 residues. Germline lookup yields CDR1 MGHRA and CDR2 YSYEKL. CDR3 DNA sequence: TGCGCCAGCAGCCCTGGGGGGGGCGGCCTGAGCTCCTACAATGAGCAGTTCTTC. It translates to CASSPGGGGLSSYNEQFF.

This chain connects TRBV29-1 to TRBJ2-7, with 10 bases that match TRBD2. This CDR3 has 16 amino acids. Germline V gives CDR1 SQVTM, CDR2 ANQGSEA. V was clipped by 8 bases and J by 0 bases; unmatched bases: 13. As DNA, the CDR3 is TGCAGCCCCCGACCCGGACTAGCGGATTTCTCCTACGAGCAGTACTTC. Translating it yields CSPRPGLADFSYEQYF.

The chain links TRBV19 to TRBJ2-1; 11 bases are a match to TRBD2. Germline V gene lookup returns CDR1 LNHDA and CDR2 SQIVND (reference sequence). V gave up 4 bases and J gave up 6 bases; unmatched junction bases: 5. The CDR3 is made up of 15 amino acids. Here the CDR3 reads CASSKTSGAFNEQFF. Here the CDR3 DNA reads TGTGCCAGTAGTAAGACTAGCGGGGCATTCAATGAGCAGTTCTTC.

This chain joins TRBV30 and TRBJ1-1; TRBD1 matches at 7 bases. Germline V gives CDR1 GTSNPN, CDR2 SVGIG (reference sequence). This CDR3 contains 13 residues. The V and J ends lost 0 bases and 9 bases, in that order; junction bases with no gene match: 7. CDR3 nucleotides: TGTGCCTGGAGTGTTCAGGGACAGACTAAAGCTTTCTTT. It is translated as CAWSVQGQTKAFF. Filled out from reference TRBV30 and TRBJ1-1, the complete variable domain reads SQTIHQWPATLVQPVGSPLSLECTVEGTSNPNLYWYRQAAGRGLQLLFYSVGIGQISSEVPQNLSASRPQDRQFILSSKKLLLSDSGFYLCAWSVQGQTKAFFGQGTRLTVV.